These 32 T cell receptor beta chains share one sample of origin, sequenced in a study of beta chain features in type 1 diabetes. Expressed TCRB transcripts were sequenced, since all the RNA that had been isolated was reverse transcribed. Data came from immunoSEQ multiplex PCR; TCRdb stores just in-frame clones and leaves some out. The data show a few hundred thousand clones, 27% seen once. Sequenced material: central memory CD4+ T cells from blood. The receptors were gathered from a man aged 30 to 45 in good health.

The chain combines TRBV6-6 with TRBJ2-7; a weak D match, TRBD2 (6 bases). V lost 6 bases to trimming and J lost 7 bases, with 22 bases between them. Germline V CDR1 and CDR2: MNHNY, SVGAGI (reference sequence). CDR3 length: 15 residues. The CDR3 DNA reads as TGTGCCAGCAGACCCAGAGCGGGTGGACCGCTGGAGCAGTACTTC. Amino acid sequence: CASRPRAGGPLEQYF.

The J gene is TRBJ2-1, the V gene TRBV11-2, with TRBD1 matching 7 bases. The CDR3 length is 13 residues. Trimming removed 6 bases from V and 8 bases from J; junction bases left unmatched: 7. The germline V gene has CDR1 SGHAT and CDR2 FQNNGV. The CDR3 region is CASSSDRVHEQFF. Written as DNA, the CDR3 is TGTGCCAGCAGTTCCGACAGGGTGCATGAGCAGTTCTTC.

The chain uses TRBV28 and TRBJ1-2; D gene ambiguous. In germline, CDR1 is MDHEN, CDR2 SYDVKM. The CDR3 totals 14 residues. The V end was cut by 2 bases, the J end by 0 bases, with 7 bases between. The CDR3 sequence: CASSLVSPNYGYTF. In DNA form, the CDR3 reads TGTGCCAGCAGTTTAGTAAGCCCTAACTATGGCTACACCTTC.

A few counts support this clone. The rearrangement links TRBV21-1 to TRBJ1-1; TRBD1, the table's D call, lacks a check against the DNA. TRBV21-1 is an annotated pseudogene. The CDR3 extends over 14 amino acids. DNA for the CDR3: TGTGCCAGCAGCAAACGGACAGCGAACACTGAAGCTTTCTTT. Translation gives CASSKRTANTEAFF.

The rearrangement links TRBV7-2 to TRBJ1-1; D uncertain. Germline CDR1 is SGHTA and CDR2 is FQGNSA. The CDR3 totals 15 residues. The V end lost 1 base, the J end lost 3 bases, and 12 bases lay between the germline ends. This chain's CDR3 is CASSLEGSGHTEAFF. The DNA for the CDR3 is TGTGCCAGCAGCTTAGAAGGCAGCGGGCACACTGAAGCTTTCTTT.

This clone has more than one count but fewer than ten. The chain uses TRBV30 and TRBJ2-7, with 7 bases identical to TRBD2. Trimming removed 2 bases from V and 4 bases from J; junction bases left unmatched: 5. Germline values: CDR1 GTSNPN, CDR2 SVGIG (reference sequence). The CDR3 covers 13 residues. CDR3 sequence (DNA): TGTGCCTGGAGTCGCGGGAGCTATTACGAGCAGTACTTC. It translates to CAWSRGSYYEQYF. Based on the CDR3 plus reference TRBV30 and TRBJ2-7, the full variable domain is SQTIHQWPATLVQPVGSPLSLECTVEGTSNPNLYWYRQAAGRGLQLLFYSVGIGQISSEVPQNLSASRPQDRQFILSSKKLLLSDSGFYLCAWSRGSYYEQYFGPGTRLTVT.

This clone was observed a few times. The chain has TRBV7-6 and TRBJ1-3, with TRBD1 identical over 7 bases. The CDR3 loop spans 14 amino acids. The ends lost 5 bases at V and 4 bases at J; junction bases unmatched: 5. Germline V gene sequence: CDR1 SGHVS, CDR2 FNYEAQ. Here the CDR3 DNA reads TGTGCCAGCAGCCCCCGACAGGGAGGAAACACCATATATTTT. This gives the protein CASSPRQGGNTIYF. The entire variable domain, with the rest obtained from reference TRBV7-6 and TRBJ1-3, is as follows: GAGVSQSPRYKVTKRGQDVALRCDPISGHVSLYWYRQALGQGPEFLTYFNYEAQQDKSGLPNDRFSAERPEGSISTLTIQRTEQRDSAMYRCASSPRQGGNTIYFGEGSWLTVV.

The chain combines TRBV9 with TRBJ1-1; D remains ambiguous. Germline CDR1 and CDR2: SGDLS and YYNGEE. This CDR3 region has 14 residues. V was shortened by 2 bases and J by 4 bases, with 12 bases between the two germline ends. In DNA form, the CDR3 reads TGTGCCAGCAGCGTTTCGCCCTCACTCACTGAAGCTTTCTTT. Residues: CASSVSPSLTEAFF.

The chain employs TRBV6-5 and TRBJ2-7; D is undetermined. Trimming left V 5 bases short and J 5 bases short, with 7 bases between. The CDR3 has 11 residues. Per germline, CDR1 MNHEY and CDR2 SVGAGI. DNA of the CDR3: TGTGCCAGCAGTGACCCGGACGAGCAGTACTTC. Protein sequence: CASSDPDEQYF.

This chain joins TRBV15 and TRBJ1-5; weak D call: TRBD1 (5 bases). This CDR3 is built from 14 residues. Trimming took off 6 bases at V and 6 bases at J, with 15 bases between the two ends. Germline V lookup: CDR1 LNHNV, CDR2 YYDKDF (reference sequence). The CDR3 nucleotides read TGTGCCACCAGTTCCTCGGGGGAGGCTCAGCCCCAGCATTTT. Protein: CATSSSGEAQPQHF.

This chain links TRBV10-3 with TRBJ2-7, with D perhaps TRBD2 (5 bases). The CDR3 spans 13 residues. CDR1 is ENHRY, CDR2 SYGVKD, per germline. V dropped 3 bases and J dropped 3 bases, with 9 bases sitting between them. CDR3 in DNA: TGTGCCATCAGTGAAGGTGAGGGCTACGAGCAGTACTTC. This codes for CAISEGEGYEQYF.

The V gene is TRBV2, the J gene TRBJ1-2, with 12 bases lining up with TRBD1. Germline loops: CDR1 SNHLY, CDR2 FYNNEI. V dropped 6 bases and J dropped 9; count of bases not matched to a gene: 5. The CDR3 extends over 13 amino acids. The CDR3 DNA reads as TGTGCCAGCAGCGCGGGACAGGGGGCACGCTACACCTTC. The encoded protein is CASSAGQGARYTF.

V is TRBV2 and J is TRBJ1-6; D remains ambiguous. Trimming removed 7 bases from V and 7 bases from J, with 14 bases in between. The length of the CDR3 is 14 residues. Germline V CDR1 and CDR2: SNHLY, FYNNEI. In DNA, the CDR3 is TGTGCCAGCACTGGCACCGTGATCAATTCACCCCTCCACTTT. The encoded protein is CASTGTVINSPLHF.

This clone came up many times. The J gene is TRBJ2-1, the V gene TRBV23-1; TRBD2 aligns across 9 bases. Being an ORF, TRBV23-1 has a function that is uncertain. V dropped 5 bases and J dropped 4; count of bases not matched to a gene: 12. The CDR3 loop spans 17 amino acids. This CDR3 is CASSSPLSGGRYNEQFF. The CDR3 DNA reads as TGCGCCAGCAGTTCACCCCTTAGCGGGGGCCGTTACAATGAGCAGTTCTTC.

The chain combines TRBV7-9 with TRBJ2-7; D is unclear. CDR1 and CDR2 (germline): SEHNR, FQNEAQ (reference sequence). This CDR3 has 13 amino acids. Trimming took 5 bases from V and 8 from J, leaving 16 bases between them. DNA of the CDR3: TGTGCCAGCAGCCCCGTAACCTCGACCCAGCAGTACTTC. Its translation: CASSPVTSTQQYF.

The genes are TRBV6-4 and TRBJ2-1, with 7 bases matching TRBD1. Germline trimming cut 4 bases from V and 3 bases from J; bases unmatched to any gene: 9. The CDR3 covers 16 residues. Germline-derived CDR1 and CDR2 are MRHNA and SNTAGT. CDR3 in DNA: TGTGCCAGCAGTGCCGTCAGGGGGACGTTCTACAATGAGCAGTTCTTC. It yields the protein CASSAVRGTFYNEQFF.

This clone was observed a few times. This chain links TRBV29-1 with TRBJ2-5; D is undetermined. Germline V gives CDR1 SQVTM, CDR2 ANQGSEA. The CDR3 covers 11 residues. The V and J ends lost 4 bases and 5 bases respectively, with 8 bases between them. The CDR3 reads CSVVAGETQYF. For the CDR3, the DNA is TGCAGCGTTGTAGCCGGGGAGACCCAGTACTTC.

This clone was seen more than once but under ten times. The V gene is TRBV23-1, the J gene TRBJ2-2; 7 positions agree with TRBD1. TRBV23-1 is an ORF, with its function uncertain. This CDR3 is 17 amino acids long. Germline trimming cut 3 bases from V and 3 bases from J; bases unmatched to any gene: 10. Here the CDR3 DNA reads TGCGCCAGCAGTCATAGAGCCCGGGACAGCTACACCGGGGAGCTGTTTTTT. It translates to CASSHRARDSYTGELFF.

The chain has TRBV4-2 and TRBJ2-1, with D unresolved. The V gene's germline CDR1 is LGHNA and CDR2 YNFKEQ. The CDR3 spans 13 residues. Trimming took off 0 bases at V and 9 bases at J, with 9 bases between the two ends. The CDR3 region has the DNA TGTGCCAGCAGCCAAGATCTCCCGGGTGAGCAGTTCTTC. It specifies CASSQDLPGEQFF.

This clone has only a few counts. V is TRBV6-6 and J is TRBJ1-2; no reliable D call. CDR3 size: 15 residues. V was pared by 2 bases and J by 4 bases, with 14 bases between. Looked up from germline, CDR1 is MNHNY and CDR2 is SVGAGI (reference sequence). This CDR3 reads CASSYGRGYGYGYTF. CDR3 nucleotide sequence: TGTGCCAGCAGTTACGGTCGGGGATATGGCTATGGCTACACCTTC.

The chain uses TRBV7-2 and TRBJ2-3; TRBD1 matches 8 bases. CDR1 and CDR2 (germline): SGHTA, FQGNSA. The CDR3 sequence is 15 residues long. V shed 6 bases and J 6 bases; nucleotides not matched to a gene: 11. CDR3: CASRGRAGGWDTQYF. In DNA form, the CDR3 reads TGTGCCAGCAGGGGTAGGGCAGGGGGCTGGGATACGCAGTATTTT.

CDR3 DNA: TGCGCCAGCAGACGAACAGGGAGTGAGGAGACCCAGTACTTC. Translated, it gives CASRRTGSEETQYF. The genes are TRBV5-1 and TRBJ2-5; TRBD1 might be the D (6 bases). Per germline, CDR1 SGHRS and CDR2 YFSETQ. V lost 5 bases and J lost 5, with 16 bases in between. The CDR3 sequence is 14 residues long.

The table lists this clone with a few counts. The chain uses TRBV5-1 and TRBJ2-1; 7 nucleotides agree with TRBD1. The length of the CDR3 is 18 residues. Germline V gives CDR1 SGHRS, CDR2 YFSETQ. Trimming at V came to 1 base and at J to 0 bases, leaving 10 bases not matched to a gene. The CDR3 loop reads CASSLPETGTSSYNEQFF. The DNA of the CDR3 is TGCGCCAGCAGCTTGCCCGAGACAGGGACCAGCTCCTACAATGAGCAGTTCTTC.

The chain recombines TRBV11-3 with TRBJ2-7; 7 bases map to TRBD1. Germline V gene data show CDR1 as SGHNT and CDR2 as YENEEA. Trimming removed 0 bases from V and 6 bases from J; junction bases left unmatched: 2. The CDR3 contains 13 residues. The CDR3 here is CASSLETGSEQYF. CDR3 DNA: TGTGCCAGCAGCTTAGAGACAGGGTCCGAGCAGTACTTC.

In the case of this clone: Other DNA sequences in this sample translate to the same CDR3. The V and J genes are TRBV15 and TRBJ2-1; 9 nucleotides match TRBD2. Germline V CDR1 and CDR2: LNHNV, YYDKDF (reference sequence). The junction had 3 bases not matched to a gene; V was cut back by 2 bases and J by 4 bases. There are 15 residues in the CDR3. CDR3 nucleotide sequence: TGTGCCACCAGCAGACGAGCGGGAGGATACAATGAGCAGTTCTTC. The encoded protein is CATSRRAGGYNEQFF.

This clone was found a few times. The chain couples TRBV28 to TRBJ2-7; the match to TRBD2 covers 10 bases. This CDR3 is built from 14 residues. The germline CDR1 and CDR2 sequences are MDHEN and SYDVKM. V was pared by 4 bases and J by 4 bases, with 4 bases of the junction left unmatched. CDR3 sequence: CASSWASGSYEQYF. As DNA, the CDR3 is TGTGCCAGCAGTTGGGCTAGCGGGAGTTACGAGCAGTACTTC.

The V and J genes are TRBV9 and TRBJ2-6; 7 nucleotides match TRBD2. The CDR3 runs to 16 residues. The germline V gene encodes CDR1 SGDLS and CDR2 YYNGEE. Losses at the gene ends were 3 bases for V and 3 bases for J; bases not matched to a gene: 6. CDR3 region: CASSAGGLGGANVLTF. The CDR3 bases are TGTGCCAGCAGCGCAGGCGGACTAGGTGGGGCCAACGTCCTGACTTTC.

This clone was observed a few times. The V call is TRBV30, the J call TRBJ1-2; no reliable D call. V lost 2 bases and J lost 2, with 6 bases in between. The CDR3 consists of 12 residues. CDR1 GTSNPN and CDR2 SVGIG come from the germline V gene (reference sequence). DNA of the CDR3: TGTGCCTGGAGTAAGGGAAACTATGGCTACACCTTC. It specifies CAWSKGNYGYTF.

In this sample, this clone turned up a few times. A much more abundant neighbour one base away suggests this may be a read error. The CDR3 sequence is CSSLFRENTEAFF. CDR3 nucleotide sequence: TGTTCCTCTCTTTTTAGGGAGAACACTGAAGCTTTCTTT. The chain has TRBV30 and TRBJ1-1; D gene uncertain. The CDR3 consists of 13 residues. Looked up from germline, CDR1 is GTSNPN and CDR2 is SVGIG (reference sequence). The full variable domain, rest sourced from reference TRBV30 and TRBJ1-1, is SQTIHQWPATLVQPVGSPLSLECTVEGTSNPNLYWYRQAAGRGLQLLFYSVGIGQISSEVPQNLSASRPQDRQFILSSKKLLLSDSGFYLCSSLFRENTEAFFGQGTRLTVV.

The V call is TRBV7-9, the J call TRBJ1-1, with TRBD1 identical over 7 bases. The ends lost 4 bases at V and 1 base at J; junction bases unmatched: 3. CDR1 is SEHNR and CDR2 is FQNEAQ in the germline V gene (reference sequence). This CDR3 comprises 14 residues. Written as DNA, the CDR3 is TGTGCCAGCAGCTATCGACAGGGGAACACTGAAGCTTTCTTT. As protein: CASSYRQGNTEAFF.

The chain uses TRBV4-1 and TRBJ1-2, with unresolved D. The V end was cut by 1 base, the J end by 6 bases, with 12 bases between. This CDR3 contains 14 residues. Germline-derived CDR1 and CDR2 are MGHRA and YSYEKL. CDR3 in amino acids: CASSQAHRGNGYTF. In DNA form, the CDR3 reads TGCGCCAGCAGCCAAGCGCATCGAGGCAATGGCTACACCTTC.

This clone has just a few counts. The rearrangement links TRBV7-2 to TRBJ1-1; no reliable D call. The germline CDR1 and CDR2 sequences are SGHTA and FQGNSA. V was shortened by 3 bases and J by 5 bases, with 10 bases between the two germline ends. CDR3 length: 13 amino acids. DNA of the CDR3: TGTGCCAGCAGCTTTTCTCGTGAGACTGAAGCTTTCTTT. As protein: CASSFSRETEAFF.